A selection of T cell receptor beta chains follows, all from one sample in a study of blood T cells in healthy people across ages. TCRdb recomputed calls from the 5' RACE reads with MiXCR, one row per CDR3 protein. The data show 890,000 or so distinct CDR3 sequences, with under 80% seen just once and about 30% held by the top ten. The material sequenced was blood. Source of these receptors: a man in his thirties or forties in good health. CDR3s include the opening cysteine and the closing phenylalanine or tryptophan. The D gene is left open where the match is weak. For some rows the clone size is stated as once, few or many, or as a class when expanded; others skip it.

-	-	TRBV7-3	TRBJ2-3	TGTGCCAGCAGCTTACAGGGTGGTAGCCCCACAGATACGCAGTATTTT	CASSLQGGSPTDTQYF
few	-	TRBV7-2	TRBJ1-2	TGTGCCAGCAGCTTGGAAGCGGTGGGGGGCGCAGACACCTTC	CASSLEAVGGADTF
-	TRBD2	TRBV7-9	TRBJ2-3	TGTGCCAGCAGCCGCGGACTAGCGGACACAGATACGCAGTATTTT	CASSRGLADTDTQYF
-	-	TRBV15	TRBJ2-3	TGTGCCACCAGCAGAGATCCAGGGGATACGCAGTATTTT	CATSRDPGDTQYF
-	-	TRBV4-3	TRBJ1-2	TGCGCCAGCAGCCAGGAATACGGGGGTCCTAACTATGGCTACACCTTC	CASSQEYGGPNYGYTF
-	TRBD1	TRBV7-9	TRBJ2-7	TGTGCCAGCAGCGACCGGGACAGGACCTACGAGCAGTACTTC	CASSDRDRTYEQYF
-	-	TRBV7-9	TRBJ2-7	TGTGCCAGCAGCTTAGGTGGTTCGGGGGCCATCTACGAGCAGTACTTC	CASSLGGSGAIYEQYF
many	-	TRBV20-1	TRBJ2-7	TGCAGTGCTAGCGGGGGAGACACCCCGTTCCTCTACGAGCAGTACTTC	CSASGGDTPFLYEQYF
-	-	TRBV6-5	TRBJ1-4	TGTGCCAGCAGTCAAAATGCCATCAGTGGAAAACTGTTTTTT	CASSQNAISGKLFF
-	TRBD2	TRBV4-1	TRBJ2-5	TGCGCCAGCAGCCAAGAAAGGGGACTAGTAGAGGGCAATGAGCAGTACTTC	CASSQERGLVEGNEQYF
-	TRBD2	TRBV6-2/TRBV6-3	TRBJ2-1	TGTGCCAGCAGTTTGTTACTAGCGGGGATATACAATGAGCAGTTCTTC	CASSLLLAGIYNEQFF
few	-	TRBV6-1	TRBJ2-2	TGTGCCAGCAGGACGGGGGGCGCGAGGACCGGGGAGCTGTTTTTT	CASRTGGARTGELFF
once	TRBD2	TRBV15	TRBJ2-7	TGTGCCACCAGCAGGGATAGCGGGGCGAGCTCCTACGAGCAGTACTTC	CATSRDSGASSYEQYF
many	TRBD2	TRBV2	TRBJ2-7	TGTGCCCGGGGGGGTCAGGGCTACGAGCAGTACTTC	CARGGQGYEQYF
-	-	TRBV7-3	TRBJ1-2	TGTGCCAGCAGCTTATTAGGGGACAACTATGGCTACACCTTC	CASSLLGDNYGYTF
-	TRBD2	TRBV20-1	TRBJ2-1	TGCAGTGCTTCTTCAAGCGGGGTGCTCTACTACAATGAGCAGTTCTTC	CSASSSGVLYYNEQFF
-	-	TRBV29-1	TRBJ1-2	TGCAGCGTTGGGACGATAAGTAACTATGGCTACACCTTC	CSVGTISNYGYTF
-	TRBD1	TRBV7-8	TRBJ2-3	TGTGCCAGCAGCCTCAGACAGGGAGACACAGATACGCAGTATTTT	CASSLRQGDTDTQYF
-	-	TRBV10-3	TRBJ2-3	TGTGCCATCAGTGACCCTGGGCCCGGGAAAGATACGCAGTATTTT	CAISDPGPGKDTQYF
-	TRBD2	TRBV9	TRBJ2-5	TGTGCCAGCAGCGTAGATCGGGGGGGCGCAGAGACCCAGTACTTC	CASSVDRGGAETQYF
-	-	TRBV6-2/TRBV6-3	TRBJ2-1	TGTGCCAGCAACTTCTTGGGGTATAATGAGCAGTTCTTC	CASNFLGYNEQFF
-	-	TRBV2	TRBJ2-5	TGTGCCAGCAGTAGGACTGGTATAGAGACCCAGTACTTC	CASSRTGIETQYF
-	TRBD1	TRBV4-2	TRBJ2-7	TGTGCCAGCAGCCAGACCAGGGGGTCCTACGAGCAGTACTTC	CASSQTRGSYEQYF
-	-	TRBV9	TRBJ2-5	TGTGCCAGCAGCTCACTAGGAAAGAACCAAGAGACCCAGTACTTC	CASSSLGKNQETQYF
-	-	TRBV2	TRBJ1-5	TGTGCCAGCAGGCAAGGGACGGGAGATCAGCCCCAGCATTTT	CASRQGTGDQPQHF
-	-	TRBV20-1	TRBJ2-4	TGCAGTGCTAGCCTAGGACTCCTTCAAAACATTCAGTACTTC	CSASLGLLQNIQYF
once	-	TRBV9	TRBJ2-2	TGTGCCAGCAGCGTATATCAGGGGCGTAGCGGGGAGCTGTTTTTT	CASSVYQGRSGELFF
few	-	TRBV10-3	TRBJ2-4	TGTGCCATCAGTGAGTCCGAAGGGTTTTATCCCAAAAACATTCAGTACTTC	CAISESEGFYPKNIQYF
-	-	TRBV3-1	TRBJ2-1	TGTGCCAGCAGCCAGCCGGAGACGTTCCATGAGCAGTTCTTC	CASSQPETFHEQFF
once	TRBD1	TRBV10-3	TRBJ1-5	TGTGCCATCAGTGGGCAGGGGGGAAGCAATCAGCCCCAGCATTTT	CAISGQGGSNQPQHF
-	TRBD2	TRBV7-2	TRBJ2-5	TGTGCCAGCAGCTCCCGGACTAGCGGGGGGGTGGAGACCCAGTACTTC	CASSSRTSGGVETQYF
-	-	TRBV9	TRBJ2-7	TGTGCCAGCAGCGTAGCAGGGGAGACCTACGAGCAGTACTTC	CASSVAGETYEQYF
-	TRBD1	TRBV3-1	TRBJ1-1	TGTGCCAGCGGTGCGGGACAGGTGAACACTGAAGCTTTCTTT	CASGAGQVNTEAFF
-	-	TRBV6-1	TRBJ2-1	TGTGCCAGGAGGGGTTTGAGCTCCTACGAGCAGTTCTTC	CARRGLSSYEQFF
-	TRBD1	TRBV28	TRBJ2-1	TGTGCCAGCAGACTTGCCGGGACAGGGCCCAATGAGCAGTTCTTC	CASRLAGTGPNEQFF
-	-	TRBV27	TRBJ1-6	TGTGCCAGCAGCCTCTCGGGACTACCCAATTCACCCCTCCACTTT	CASSLSGLPNSPLHF
few	TRBD1	TRBV5-1	TRBJ2-7	TGCGCCAGCAGCTTTTCAGGGGGCCGCTTTTCCTCCTACGAGCAGTACTTC	CASSFSGGRFSSYEQYF
few	-	TRBV14	TRBJ1-1	TGTGCCAGCAGCCAAGATATGGAGGGACCCTTCGAGGGAGCTTTCTTT	CASSQDMEGPFEGAFF
-	-	TRBV21-1	TRBJ1-6	TGTGCCAGCAGCAAAGAGGCCTTGGGTGTTAGGATAGGACCCCTCCACTTT	CASSKEALGVRIGPLHF
few	TRBD2	TRBV7-2	TRBJ2-3	TGTGCCAGCAGTCGGGACTACATCACAGATACGCAGTATTTT	CASSRDYITDTQYF
-	TRBD1	TRBV5-1	TRBJ2-7	TGCGCCAGCAGGGCCGTCGGGACAGGGCTCAACGAGCAGTACTTC	CASRAVGTGLNEQYF
few	TRBD1	TRBV10-3	TRBJ2-7	TGTGCCATCAGCAAAGGACAGGGCTACGAGCAGTACTTC	CAISKGQGYEQYF
-	TRBD1	TRBV7-9	TRBJ2-7	TGTGCCAGCAGCGCCCGACAGGGGATCATTAGCGACGAGCAGTACTTC	CASSARQGIISDEQYF